This section outlines one T cell receptor (beta chain) sequence together with its context. The sample belongs to a study of metastatic and nonmetastatic thyroid tumors. TCRdb reassembled clones from the PCR reads with MiXCR. The sample yields about 24,000 clones, about a quarter seen once. The CDR3 extends over 13 amino acids. Germline V lookup: CDR1 DFQATT, CDR2 SNEGSKA (reference sequence). V lost 3 bases to trimming and J lost 7 bases, with 13 bases between them. Not a single patient had been given any form of treatment at any point before undergoing thyroid surgery. This rearrangement joins TRBV20-1 to TRBJ2-1; D is ambiguous. Sample: blood. This TCR derives from a male donor with papillary thyroid cancer or a benign thyroid nodule (not recorded which). Some clones in this sample may be carry-over from other donors' samples. The chain's CDR3 is CSASVLLYNEQFF. DNA for the CDR3: TGCAGTGCTAGCGTATTACTTTATAATGAGCAGTTCTTC.